This T cell receptor (beta chain) was retrieved from a study of cytomegalovirus exposure and HLA in healthy donors. Germline-derived CDR1 and CDR2 are LNHDA and SQIVND (reference sequence). V lost 6 bases and J lost 4, with 16 bases in between. This CDR3 is 15 amino acids long. The study ran its PCR with 60 Vbeta and 13 Jbeta primers. Produced via immunoSEQ multiplex PCR; TCRdb's table is partial and in-frame only. The sample lists about 56,000 clones, around 83% seen once, with over 1.5% in the top ten. The gene calls are TRBV19 and TRBJ1-3; D remains unclear. The receptor comes from a man in his forties in good health and CMV-seronegative. Sequenced sample: PBMCs. CDR3 sequence reads: CASSELFVSGNTIYF. Here the CDR3 DNA reads TGTGCCAGTAGCGAACTCTTCGTTTCGGGAAACACCATATATTTT.